The following is a T cell receptor beta chain sequence with its context. Clones were sequenced by immunoSEQ multiplex PCR, and TCRdb holds only the in-frame ones, with some missing. The table shows tens of thousands of clones, with 73% occurring only once. These data belong to a study of blood T cell repertoires in COVID-19. Whole-study context: From T cells, B-cell-depleted T cells, or PBMCs came the material, which was cDNA or gDNA.

The clonotype originates from a human donor in a cohort sampled during active or convalescent COVID-19. The material sequenced was peripheral blood.

Written as DNA, the CDR3 is TGCGCCAGCAGCTTGGCGACACCCTATCAGGGAAACTATGGCTACACCTTC. It is translated as CASSLATPYQGNYGYTF. The chain carries TRBV5-1 and TRBJ1-2; possible D gene TRBD1, 5 bases. This CDR3 comprises 17 residues. Germline-derived CDR1 and CDR2 are SGHRS and YFSETQ. Trimming stripped 0 bases from V and 2 bases from J, with 17 bases between.